This TCR beta chain was captured by sequencing in a study of T cell responses to AZD1222 COVID-19 vaccine. Some clones are missing from TCRdb's copy, which holds only in-frame ones; the method was immunoSEQ multiplex PCR. The sample has over 45,000 clones; roughly 88% are singletons. Trimming pared 0 bases from V and 1 base from J, leaving 18 bases between. CDR3 length equals 18 residues. The germline gives CDR1 LGHNA, CDR2 YNFKEQ. In regard to this clone: Its target is unknown.

Study-level findings and limits: Spike-specific TCR breadth and depth rose after two AZD1222 doses. Spike was spanned by vaccine-associated CD4 TCRs, which were dominant at 160-218 and 743-854.

V gene TRBV4-2 combines with J gene TRBJ2-5, with D possibly matching TRBD2 (7 bases). The sequencing used peripheral blood, collected on day 0 of AZD1222 vaccination. The receptor comes from an adult in good health. CDR3 amino acids: CASSQDEGRGAAQETQYF. CDR3 in DNA: TGTGCCAGCAGCCAAGATGAGGGACGGGGGGCGGCCCAAGAGACCCAGTACTTC.